This T cell receptor (beta chain) was sequenced for a study of cytomegalovirus exposure and HLA in healthy donors. Study as a whole: The roughly 110 validation repertoires were reported in a later analysis to have been generated on the same platform as the roughly 670 first-cohort repertoires.

With 4 bases removed from V and 4 bases from J, the gap between germline ends came to 10 bases. The CDR3 covers 13 residues. Germline V gene lookup returns CDR1 SGHDN and CDR2 FVKESK. Sequencing used immunoSEQ multiplex PCR; TCRdb keeps in-frame clones, though not all of them. Seen here are 90,000 to 140,000 clones, 86% observed once, and the top ten hold 3% to 4%. This receptor was taken from a young woman in good health and CMV-seropositive. Material for sequencing was PBMCs. The rearrangement joins TRBV14 to TRBJ1-2; the D gene is possibly TRBD1 (6 bases). CDR3 nucleotide sequence: TGTGCCAGCAGCCCCGGACAGCTCTATGGCTACACCTTC. This codes for CASSPGQLYGYTF. Combining the CDR3 with reference TRBV14 and TRBJ1-2 gives the whole variable domain EAGVTQFPSHSVIEKGQTVTLRCDPISGHDNLYWYRRVMGKEIKFLLHFVKESKQDESGMPNNRFLAERTGGTYSTLKVQPAELEDSGVYFCASSPGQLYGYTFGSGTRLTVV.